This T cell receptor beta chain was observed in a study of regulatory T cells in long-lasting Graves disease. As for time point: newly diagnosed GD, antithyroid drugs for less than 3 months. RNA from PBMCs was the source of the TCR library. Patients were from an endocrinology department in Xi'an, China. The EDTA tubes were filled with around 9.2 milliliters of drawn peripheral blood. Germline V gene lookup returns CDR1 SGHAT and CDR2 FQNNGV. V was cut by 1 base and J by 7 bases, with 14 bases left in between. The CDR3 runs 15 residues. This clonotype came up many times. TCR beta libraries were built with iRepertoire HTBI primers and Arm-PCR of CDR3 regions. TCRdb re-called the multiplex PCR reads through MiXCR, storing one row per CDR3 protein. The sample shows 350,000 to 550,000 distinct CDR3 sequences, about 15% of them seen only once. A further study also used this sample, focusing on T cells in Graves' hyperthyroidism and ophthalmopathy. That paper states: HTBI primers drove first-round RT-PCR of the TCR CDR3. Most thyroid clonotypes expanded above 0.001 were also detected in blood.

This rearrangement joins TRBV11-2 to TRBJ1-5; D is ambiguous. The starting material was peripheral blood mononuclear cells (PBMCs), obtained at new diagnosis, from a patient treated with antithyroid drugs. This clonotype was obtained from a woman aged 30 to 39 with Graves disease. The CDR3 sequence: CASSLVGAVSQPQHF. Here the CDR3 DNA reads TGTGCCAGCAGCTTAGTTGGTGCAGTCAGCCAGCCCCAGCATTTT.